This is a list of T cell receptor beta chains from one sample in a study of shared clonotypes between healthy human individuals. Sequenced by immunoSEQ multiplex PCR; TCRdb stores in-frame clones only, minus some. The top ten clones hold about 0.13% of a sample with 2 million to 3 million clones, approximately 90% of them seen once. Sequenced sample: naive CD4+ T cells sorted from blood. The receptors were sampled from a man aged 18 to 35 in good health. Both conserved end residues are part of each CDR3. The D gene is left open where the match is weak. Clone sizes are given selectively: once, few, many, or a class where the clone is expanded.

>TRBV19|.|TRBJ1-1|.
TGTGCCAGTAGTGGTGACGGGGCTTGGACTGAAGCTTTCTTT
CASSGDGAWTEAFF
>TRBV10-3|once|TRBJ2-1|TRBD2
TGTGCCATCAGCGCGGGAGGGACCCCTGAGCAGTTCTTC
CAISAGGTPEQFF
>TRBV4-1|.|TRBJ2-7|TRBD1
TGCGCCAGCAGCCAAGTGACAGGGTATCAGGAATCCTACGAGCAGTACTTC
CASSQVTGYQESYEQYF
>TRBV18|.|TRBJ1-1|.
TGTGCCAGCTCACCCCCCCGGCCGAACACTGAAGCTTTCTTT
CASSPPRPNTEAFF
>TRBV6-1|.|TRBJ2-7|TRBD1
TGTGCCAGCAGCCCGACAGGGACGGGCGAGCAGTACTTC
CASSPTGTGEQYF
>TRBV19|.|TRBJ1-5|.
TGTGCCAGTAGTATCTCAGGGGTCAATCAGCCCCAGCATTTT
CASSISGVNQPQHF
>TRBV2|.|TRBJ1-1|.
TGTGCCAGCAGATTAACAGGGTCAGAAGCTTTCTTT
CASRLTGSEAFF
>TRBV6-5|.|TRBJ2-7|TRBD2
TGTGCCAGCAGTGCCCAGGGGACTAGAGAGTACTTC
CASSAQGTREYF
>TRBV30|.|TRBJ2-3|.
TGTGCCTGGAGTTTTTCAAACACAGATACGCAGTATTTT
CAWSFSNTDTQYF
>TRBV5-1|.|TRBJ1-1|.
TGCGCCAGCAGCCCGGTGTGGGGCGGAAGCTCTGAAGCTTTCTTT
CASSPVWGGSSEAFF
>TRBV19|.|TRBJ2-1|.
TGTGCCAGTAGTCATCTAGGTTTACTGAACAATGAGCAGTTCTTC
CASSHLGLLNNEQFF
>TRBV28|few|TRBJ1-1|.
TGTGCCAGCAGTTCGACAGTGAACACTGAAGCTTTCTTT
CASSSTVNTEAFF
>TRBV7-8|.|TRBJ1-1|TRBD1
TGTGCCAGCAGCTTAGGCGCAGGGGGCACTGAAGCTTTCTTT
CASSLGAGGTEAFF
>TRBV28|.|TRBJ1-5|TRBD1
TGTGCCAGCAGTTCGGGACAGGGGGTCAATCAGCCCCAGCATTTT
CASSSGQGVNQPQHF
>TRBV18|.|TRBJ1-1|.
TGTGCCAGCTCCGACCGCGGGGGGACTGAAGCTTTCTTT
CASSDRGGTEAFF
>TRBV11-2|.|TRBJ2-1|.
TGTGCCAGCAGCTCGAACCGACGTCCGCAGCAGTTCTTC
CASSSNRRPQQFF
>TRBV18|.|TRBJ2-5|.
TGTGCCAGCTCACCCTACTTCGGGTCAGAGACCCAGTACTTC
CASSPYFGSETQYF
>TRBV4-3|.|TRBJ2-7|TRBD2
TGCGCCAGCAGCCAAGAATTGGGGAGGGCCGCGCAGTACTTC
CASSQELGRAAQYF
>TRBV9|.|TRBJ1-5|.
TGTGCCAGCAGCGCCGATTGGACGGACTATCAGCCCCAGCATTTT
CASSADWTDYQPQHF
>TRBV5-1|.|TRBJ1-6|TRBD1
TGCGCCAGCAGCCCACAGGGGGATTCTAATTCACCCCTCCACTTT
CASSPQGDSNSPLHF
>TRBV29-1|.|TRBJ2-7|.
TGCAGCGTTACACCGGACGGTAGAAGCTCCTACGAGCAGTACTTC
CSVTPDGRSSYEQYF
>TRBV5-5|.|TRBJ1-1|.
TGTGCCAGCAGCTTGTTTACGGGGAACACTGAAGCTTTCTTT
CASSLFTGNTEAFF
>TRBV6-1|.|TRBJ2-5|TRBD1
TGTGCCAGCAGTGGGGACAGGGGTGAGACCCAGTACTTC
CASSGDRGETQYF
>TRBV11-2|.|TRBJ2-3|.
TGTGCCACCAAAGGGAGGGGGGATACGCAGTATTTT
CATKGRGDTQYF
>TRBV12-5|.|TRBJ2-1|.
TGTGCTAGTGGTTCTCGGGAGACCTACAATGAGCAGTTCTTC
CASGSRETYNEQFF
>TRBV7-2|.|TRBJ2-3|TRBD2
TGTGCCAGCAGCGGACGACTGACTAGCGATACGCAGTATTTT
CASSGRLTSDTQYF
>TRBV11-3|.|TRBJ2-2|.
TGTGCCAGCAGCTTGCAGGGCACCGGGGAGCTGTTTTTT
CASSLQGTGELFF
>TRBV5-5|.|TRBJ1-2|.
TGTGCCAGCAGCTTGACAGGGCGGTCTAACTATGGCTACACCTTC
CASSLTGRSNYGYTF
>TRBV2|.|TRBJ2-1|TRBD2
TGTGCCAGAAAGGGCGGGGGAGGACAGTTCTTC
CARKGGGGQFF
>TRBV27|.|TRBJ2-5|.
TGTGCCAGCAGTCTCACGACCTCCGGGGAGACCCAGTACTTC
CASSLTTSGETQYF
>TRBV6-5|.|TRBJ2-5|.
TGTGCCAGCAGTTACCGCGGGGAGACCCAGTACTTC
CASSYRGETQYF
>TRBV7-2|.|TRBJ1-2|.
TGTGCCAGCAGCTTAGAAGATTCACGGGGGCGTTGGGGTGGCTACACCTTC
CASSLEDSRGRWGGYTF
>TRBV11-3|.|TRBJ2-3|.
TGTGCCAGCAGCCATTCTGACGGGCTGATGTCGACTAGCACAGATACGCAGTATTTT
CASSHSDGLMSTSTDTQYF
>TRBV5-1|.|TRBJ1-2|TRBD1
TGCGCCAGCAGCTATAACGGGCCGGGACAGGTTGAGGGCTACACCTTC
CASSYNGPGQVEGYTF
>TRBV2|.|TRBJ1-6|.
TGTGCCAGCAAGAAGGAGAGCTCCTATAATTCACCCCTCCACTTT
CASKKESSYNSPLHF
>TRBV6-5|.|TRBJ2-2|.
TGTGCCAGCAGGCGGACAGTCGCGAACACCGGGGAGCTGTTTTTT
CASRRTVANTGELFF
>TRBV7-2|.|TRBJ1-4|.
TGTGCCACCCGCCGGGTCCTTAATGAAAAACTGTTTTTT
CATRRVLNEKLFF
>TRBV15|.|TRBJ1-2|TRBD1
TGTGCCACCAGCACCCTGGACAGGGAGGGGCATGGCTACACCTTC
CATSTLDREGHGYTF
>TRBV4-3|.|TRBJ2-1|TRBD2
TGCGCCAGCAGCCAACGACTAGCTTTGGACCAGAATGAGCAGTTCTTC
CASSQRLALDQNEQFF
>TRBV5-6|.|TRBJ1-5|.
TGTGCCAGCAGCTTGGGTGGGTACAGTTCTTATAGCAATCAGCCCCAGCATTTT
CASSLGGYSSYSNQPQHF
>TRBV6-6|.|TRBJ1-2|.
TGTGCCAGTACGGAAACAGGGAGGATGGACTATGGCTACACCTTC
CASTETGRMDYGYTF
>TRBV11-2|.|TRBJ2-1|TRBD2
TGTGCCAGCAGAGCTAGCGGGGGATTCAACAATGAGCAGTTCTTC
CASRASGGFNNEQFF